The T cell receptor beta chain under discussion was sequenced for a study of blood T cells in healthy people across ages. Study results and caveats: With unsorted PBMCs, a conclusive comparison of naive versus antigen-experienced cells was not possible.

Sample-barcoded 5' priming and a J-beta primer mix drove a second PCR of 7 to 11 cycles. Each cDNA molecule received a tag from a template-switch adaptor that had 12 random nucleotides. TCRdb re-analysed the 5' RACE reads in MiXCR, keeping a single row per CDR3 protein. The sample contains about 1,800,000 distinct CDR3 sequences, 28% of which appear only once. The V gene end was trimmed by 4 bases and the J gene end by 2 bases; junction bases not matched to a gene: 4. Germline V gene data show CDR1 as SEHNR and CDR2 as FQNEAQ (reference sequence). This CDR3 is built from 15 residues. Of note for this clonotype: Its antigen remains unknown.

The sequenced sample consisted of blood. J is TRBJ2-3 and V is TRBV7-9; TRBD2 agrees at 9 bases. This clonotype originated in a woman in her 30s in good health. CDR3 nucleotides: TGTGCCAGCAGCTCCAAGCGGGGGGTCACAGATACGCAGTATTTT. It is translated as CASSSKRGVTDTQYF.